The text below deals with one T cell receptor beta chain. Its antigen is not identified. The data belong to a study of persistence of HIV-infected CD4 T cells. Study findings and constraints: Antigen-responding cells were enriched for degenerate expanded CDR3beta sequences. TCRbeta richness was lower in CMV- and Gag-responding cells than in anti-CD3/anti-CD28-responding cells.

Germline V gene data show CDR1 as SGHRS and CDR2 as YFSETQ. Trimming removed 0 bases at V and 3 bases at J, with 13 bases between. The CDR3 consists of 16 residues. The stimulus was lysate of CMV-infected fibroblasts, around 10 ug/mL. Sorting of responding CD4+ T cells relied on upregulated CD40 ligand together with CD69. Donors had CD4+ T cell counts above 400 cells/uL and were CMV-seropositive. Sequencing used immunoSEQ version 4 in survey mode. Sequenced by immunoSEQ multiplex PCR; TCRdb stores in-frame clones only, minus some. Of fewer than 20,000 clones detected, about four fifths appear once; the ten largest clones hold about 6.8%.

This sequence joins TRBV5-1 and TRBJ2-1, with a tentative D call TRBD1 (6 bases). This TCR was recovered from an adult man with HIV who was CMV-seropositive. Source: CD4+ T cells sorted from PBMCs after roughly 18-hour stimulation, taken from a patient who received antiretroviral therapy. The CDR3 is CASSLASGTLYNEQFF. CDR3 in DNA: TGCGCCAGCAGCTTGGCATCCGGGACACTCTACAATGAGCAGTTCTTC.